A selection of T cell receptor beta chains follows, all from one sample in a study of shared clonotypes between healthy human individuals. This table comes from immunoSEQ multiplex PCR, and its TCRdb copy is limited to in-frame clones, with some not included. The data contain about 1.1 million clones, approximately 78% of them singletons. Sequencing used memory CD4+ T cells from PBMCs. These receptors were obtained from a man aged 18-30 years in good health. Some clones in this sample may be carry-over from other donors' samples. Each CDR3 is given with its conserved first and last residue. A D gene is named only where the DNA matches it firmly. Size values are once, few and many counts, or a class for expanded clones, and some rows have none.

.	TRBV28	TRBJ2-7	.	CASRLLAGLEDEQYF	TGTGCCAGCAGACTACTGGCTGGCCTCGAGGACGAGCAGTACTTC
.	TRBV6-5	TRBJ2-1	.	CASSVDYSSYNEQFF	TGTGCCAGCAGTGTGGACTACAGCTCCTACAATGAGCAGTTCTTC
.	TRBV5-6	TRBJ1-4	.	CASSSERGAGREEKLFF	TGTGCCAGCAGCTCCGAGAGGGGAGCGGGAAGGGAGGAAAAACTGTTTTTT
.	TRBV14	TRBJ2-7	.	CASSRADANSYEQYF	TGTGCCAGCAGTAGGGCTGACGCGAACTCCTACGAGCAGTACTTC
.	TRBV5-5	TRBJ2-3	TRBD2	CASSLGPGGSTDTQYF	TGTGCCAGCAGCTTGGGGCCGGGAGGGTCCACAGATACGCAGTATTTT
.	TRBV7-8	TRBJ2-3	.	CASSLRFAGADTQYF	TGTGCCAGCAGCCTCCGATTCGCGGGCGCCGATACGCAGTATTTT
.	TRBV5-1	TRBJ2-7	.	CASSLGQRAYEQYF	TGCGCCAGCAGCCTCGGACAGAGAGCCTACGAGCAGTACTTC
.	TRBV28	TRBJ2-1	.	CASSPNYKIDEQFF	TGTGCCAGCAGTCCGAACTATAAAATCGATGAGCAGTTCTTC
.	TRBV7-6	TRBJ2-3	.	CASSLFSVGGDTQYF	TGTGCCAGCAGCTTATTTTCTGTCGGCGGGGATACGCAGTATTTT
.	TRBV7-3	TRBJ1-3	.	CASSPSSGNTIYF	TGTGCCAGCAGCCCGAGCTCTGGAAACACCATATATTTT
once	TRBV7-2	TRBJ2-1	.	CASSLRSRGNEQFF	TGTGCCAGCAGCTTAAGGTCTAGGGGGAATGAGCAGTTCTTC
.	TRBV7-9	TRBJ2-3	TRBD2	CASSSSPGLAGLDTQYF	TGTGCCAGCAGCTCTAGCCCCGGACTAGCGGGACTAGATACGCAGTATTTT
.	TRBV5-1	TRBJ2-1	TRBD2	CASSLLTWTSGSLGEQFF	TGCGCCAGCAGCTTGTTGACCTGGACTAGCGGGAGTTTGGGTGAGCAGTTCTTC
.	TRBV7-9	TRBJ1-1	.	CASSLPGENTEAFF	TGTGCCAGCAGCTTGCCTGGGGAAAACACTGAAGCTTTCTTT
.	TRBV18	TRBJ2-3	TRBD2	CASSARLISGSADTQYF	TGTGCCAGCTCAGCTCGACTTATTAGCGGGAGCGCAGATACGCAGTATTTT
.	TRBV15	TRBJ1-2	.	CATSPGGVPWGYTF	TGTGCCACCAGCCCTGGAGGGGTCCCATGGGGCTACACCTTC
few	TRBV10-3	TRBJ2-7	.	CAISGGRLQYF	TGTGCCATCAGTGGCGGTCGATTGCAGTACTTC
many	TRBV6-1	TRBJ1-5	.	CASSGPLGGANQPQHF	TGTGCCAGCAGTGGGCCCCTCGGGGGAGCCAATCAGCCCCAGCATTTT
.	TRBV7-9	TRBJ2-3	.	CASSSPGGAAGDTQYF	TGTGCCAGCAGCTCACCAGGCGGGGCAGCGGGAGATACGCAGTATTTT
.	TRBV5-1	TRBJ1-5	.	CASSPGPSLGSNQPQHF	TGCGCCAGCAGCCCAGGGCCCTCCTTGGGAAGCAATCAGCCCCAGCATTTT
.	TRBV6-1	TRBJ1-2	.	CASSEFLAGQGNYGYTF	TGTGCCAGCAGTGAGTTTCTCGCCGGGCAGGGGAACTATGGCTACACCTTC
.	TRBV7-3	TRBJ2-2	.	CASRFGGANTGELFF	TGTGCCAGCCGATTTGGGGGCGCGAACACCGGGGAGCTGTTTTTT
.	TRBV14	TRBJ2-7	.	CASSQAVGSAYEQYF	TGTGCCAGCAGCCAGGCCGTCGGGAGTGCCTACGAGCAGTACTTC
.	TRBV29-1	TRBJ2-7	TRBD2	CSVGSSGKYEQYF	TGCAGCGTTGGCTCTAGCGGGAAATACGAGCAGTACTTC
.	TRBV5-4	TRBJ2-7	.	CASSLQGTRSYEQYF	TGTGCCAGCAGCTTGCAGGGAACCCGCTCCTACGAGCAGTACTTC
.	TRBV19	TRBJ2-7	TRBD2	CASSLTSGKSYEQYF	TGTGCCAGTAGTCTGACTAGCGGGAAGTCCTACGAGCAGTACTTC
.	TRBV27	TRBJ2-1	TRBD2	CASSRGQTGLAGIHEQFF	TGTGCCAGCAGTCGGGGACAGACGGGACTAGCGGGCATTCATGAGCAGTTCTTC
.	TRBV10-3	TRBJ2-3	.	CAISEMQGRGDTQYF	TGTGCCATCAGTGAGATGCAGGGGAGGGGAGATACGCAGTATTTT
.	TRBV7-2	TRBJ2-3	.	CASSLGRSETQYF	TGTGCCAGCAGCCTCGGACGGAGCGAGACGCAGTATTTT
.	TRBV6-5	TRBJ2-4	.	CASSYSAGIQYF	TGTGCCAGCAGTTACTCGGCCGGCATTCAGTACTTC
few	TRBV7-3	TRBJ2-2	.	CASSFNQNTGELFF	TGTGCCAGCAGCTTCAATCAGAACACCGGGGAGCTGTTTTTT
many	TRBV5-1	TRBJ2-1	.	CASSLNDPRNEQFF	TGCGCCAGCAGCCTCAATGACCCCAGGAATGAGCAGTTCTTC
.	TRBV19	TRBJ2-3	TRBD2	CATIPTRGSDSSTDTQYF	TGTGCCACCATCCCCACCCGCGGGAGTGACTCTAGCACAGATACGCAGTATTTT
.	TRBV30	TRBJ1-3	TRBD1	CAWSGTGFSGNTIYF	TGTGCCTGGAGTGGGACAGGCTTCTCTGGAAACACCATATATTTT
once	TRBV11-2	TRBJ2-1	.	CASSLVPGRNEQFF	TGTGCCAGCAGCTTAGTGCCAGGGCGGAATGAGCAGTTCTTC
once	TRBV11-2	TRBJ2-3	.	CASSLVGQPSTDTQYF	TGTGCCAGCAGCTTAGTAGGGCAACCCAGCACAGATACGCAGTATTTT
.	TRBV11-2	TRBJ1-1	.	CASSLDTGLGRGAFF	TGTGCCAGCAGCTTAGATACAGGGCTAGGTCGCGGAGCTTTCTTT
.	TRBV30	TRBJ2-2	TRBD2	CAWSVWASGSRGNTGELFF	TGTGCCTGGAGTGTATGGGCTAGCGGGTCCCGAGGTAACACCGGGGAGCTGTTTTTT
few	TRBV2	TRBJ1-1	.	CASSPQGNTEAFF	TGTGCCAGCAGCCCACAGGGGAACACTGAAGCTTTCTTT
.	TRBV7-2	TRBJ1-1	.	CASSLEGGHTEAFF	TGTGCCAGCAGCTTAGAAGGGGGGCACACTGAAGCTTTCTTT
once	TRBV6-1	TRBJ2-7	TRBD2	CASTRTSGIYEQYF	TGTGCCAGCACCCGGACTAGCGGGATTTACGAGCAGTACTTC
.	TRBV4-1	TRBJ1-2	.	CASSQSGGVNYGYTF	TGCGCCAGCAGCCAAAGCGGAGGGGTGAACTATGGCTACACCTTC
.	TRBV7-9	TRBJ1-2	.	CASSLGSGYTF	TGTGCCAGCAGCCTGGGGTCTGGCTACACCTTC
.	TRBV7-3	TRBJ2-3	.	CASSPPTPGDTQYF	TGTGCCAGCAGCCCGCCCACCCCGGGAGATACGCAGTATTTT
.	TRBV7-9	TRBJ2-1	TRBD1	CASSQWTGEDEQFF	TGTGCCAGCAGCCAATGGACAGGGGAGGATGAGCAGTTCTTC
many	TRBV6-1	TRBJ2-3	.	CASSEVYGSRTDTQYF	TGTGCCAGCAGTGAGGTCTACGGGAGTCGCACAGATACGCAGTATTTT
.	TRBV7-8	TRBJ2-7	.	CASSLIGLSNPHEQYF	TGTGCCAGCAGCTTAATTGGGCTCTCAAACCCGCACGAGCAGTACTTC
.	TRBV19	TRBJ1-2	.	CASSPPRSGGQPINYGYTF	TGTGCCAGTAGTCCCCCCCGAAGCGGGGGTCAACCCATTAACTATGGCTACACCTTC
.	TRBV30	TRBJ2-7	TRBD1	CAWRSGTVGYEQYF	TGTGCCTGGAGATCAGGGACAGTGGGCTACGAGCAGTACTTC
many	TRBV5-1	TRBJ2-1	.	CASREPYNEQFF	TGCGCCAGCAGGGAACCCTACAATGAGCAGTTCTTC
.	TRBV5-4	TRBJ1-3	.	CASSLDHLGSGNTIYF	TGTGCCAGCAGCTTGGACCATCTGGGTTCTGGAAACACCATATATTTT
.	TRBV28	TRBJ2-7	.	CASSATGGVYYGQYF	TGTGCCAGCAGTGCAACAGGTGGGGTATACTACGGGCAGTACTTC
.	TRBV28	TRBJ1-4	TRBD1	CASRGQGADEKLFF	TGTGCCAGCAGGGGACAGGGGGCGGATGAAAAACTGTTTTTT
.	TRBV4-3	TRBJ1-4	.	CASSQISGGIAEKLFF	TGCGCCAGCAGCCAAATAAGTGGTGGGATTGCTGAAAAACTGTTTTTT
.	TRBV30	TRBJ2-1	.	CAWSRAPLSSYNEQFF	TGTGCCTGGAGTCGGGCTCCTTTAAGCTCCTACAATGAGCAGTTCTTC
.	TRBV7-6	TRBJ1-4	.	CASSLQGATNEKLFF	TGTGCCAGCAGCTTACAGGGTGCAACTAATGAAAAACTGTTTTTT
.	TRBV7-8	TRBJ1-5	.	CASSLRVGDQPQHF	TGTGCCAGCAGCCTTCGGGTGGGGGATCAGCCCCAGCATTTT
.	TRBV7-9	TRBJ2-5	.	CASSEPGKQETQYF	TGTGCCAGCAGCGAGCCCGGGAAACAAGAGACCCAGTACTTC
.	TRBV27	TRBJ1-5	.	CASSRGFGPQHF	TGTGCCAGCAGTCGGGGTTTTGGGCCCCAGCATTTT